This entry features one TCR beta chain sequence. One junction end disagrees with the germline gene, perhaps due to a read error. The data originate from a study of blood T cell repertoires in COVID-19. As for the study in general: Both acute and convalescent COVID-19 samples were obtained from the United States, Italy and Spain. PBMCs, B-cell-depleted T cells, or T cells provided the cDNA or gDNA that made up the material.

CDR3 length: 12 amino acids. CDR1 is MNHEY, CDR2 SVGAGI, per germline. Seattle researchers signed up patients amid active infection and tracked them longitudinally. The authors' processing: Amplification with reference gene primers provided the estimates of nucleated cell counts. The method was immunoSEQ multiplex PCR; TCRdb's version includes in-frame clones alone and lacks a portion of them. V, J and clone size are taken as reported in that table, and D and trimming were inferred from the DNA itself. Of roughly 440,000 clones in the sample, approximately 90% were seen once. The source is a woman aged 50 to 60 with COVID-19, enrolled during active disease. Sequencing was performed on peripheral blood. The gene calls are TRBV6-5 and TRBJ1-2; TRBD1 is a possible D gene (6 bases). The CDR3 nucleotides read TGTGCCAGCAGTGACTCAGGGGTCGGCTACACCTTC. This encodes CASSDSGVGYTF.